This T cell receptor (beta chain) was retrieved from a study of cytomegalovirus exposure and HLA in healthy donors. Findings and limits, study-wide: Sequencing artifact likely explains a cluster of highly shared sequence variants.

The PCR contained 60 Vbeta and 13 Jbeta primers. Using immunoSEQ multiplex PCR, the repertoire was profiled, and TCRdb retains in-frame clones only, with some absent. The sample lists about 130,000 clones; roughly 79% were seen once. This clone was seen a handful of times. Its target is not known. The TCR originated in a woman between 50 and 59 years old in good health and CMV-seronegative. Sequencing was done on a sample of PBMCs.

CDR3 amino acids: CASSSLPGMNTEAFF. CDR3 in DNA: TGTGCCAGCAGCTCCCTCCCGGGGATGAACACTGAAGCTTTCTTT. The V and J genes are TRBV7-3 and TRBJ1-1; D ambiguous. Germline loops: CDR1 SGHTA, CDR2 FQGTGA. V was cut by 4 bases and J by 0 bases, with 12 bases left in between. This CDR3 is 15 amino acids long.